Below, 20 T cell receptor beta chains from the same sample are listed, as sequenced in a study of shared clonotypes between healthy human individuals. Libraries were prepared by immunoSEQ multiplex PCR; TCRdb keeps only in-frame clonotypes and omits some of them. The table lists 800,000 to 1,200,000 clones, approximately 80% of them singletons. The specimen was memory CD4+ T cells from PBMCs. Subset noted: CD45RA-negative fraction. These receptors were taken from a young man in good health. Some clones in this sample may be carry-over from other donors' samples.

V gene TRBV4-2 combines with J gene TRBJ2-3; D remains unclear. The CDR3 sequence is 16 residues long. Germline V gene lookup returns CDR1 LGHNA and CDR2 YNFKEQ. The V end lost 2 bases, the J end lost 5 bases, and 17 bases lay between the germline ends. The CDR3 DNA follows: TGTGCCAGCAGCCAAAACCCCCGGGCAGGTCGAGATACGCAGTATTTT. Protein sequence: CASSQNPRAGRDTQYF.

The chain links TRBV7-3 to TRBJ2-3, with D tentatively TRBD2 (7 bases). Germline V gene data show CDR1 as SGHTA and CDR2 as FQGTGA. V lost 5 bases to trimming and J lost 4 bases, with 22 bases between them. The CDR3 consists of 17 residues. Here the CDR3 reads CASSPSGRGRGPDTQYF. CDR3 DNA sequence: TGTGCCAGCAGCCCGTCGGGGCGGGGGCGTGGCCCAGATACGCAGTATTTT.

In this sample, this clone turned up once. V is TRBV7-7 and J is TRBJ2-5; D gene unclear. CDR1 and CDR2 from the germline V gene are SSHAT and FNYEAQ (reference sequence). The CDR3 extends over 14 amino acids. The V gene lost 3 bases and the J gene lost 3 bases, with 11 bases spanning the gap. CDR3 DNA sequence: TGTGCCAGCAGCTTTAACGCCGGAGAAGAGACCCAGTACTTC. Protein: CASSFNAGEETQYF. Supplemented by reference TRBV7-7 and TRBJ2-5, the full variable domain reads GAGVSQSPRYKVTKRGQDVTLRCDPISSHATLYWYQQALGQGPEFLTYFNYEAQPDKSGLPSDRFSAERPEGSISTLTIQRTEQRDSAMYRCASSFNAGEETQYFGPGTRLLVL.

This clone was seen a handful of times. This CDR3 is CASNFQGAYEQYF. The CDR3 nucleotides read TGTGCCAGCAATTTCCAGGGGGCTTACGAGCAGTACTTC. The genes are TRBV2 and TRBJ2-7; 8 bases align to TRBD1. V was clipped by 7 bases and J by 4 bases; unmatched bases: 6. The CDR3 loop spans 13 amino acids. Per germline, CDR1 SNHLY and CDR2 FYNNEI.

The chain recombines TRBV7-2 with TRBJ2-7; 9 bases map to TRBD2. CDR1 is SGHTA and CDR2 is FQGNSA in the germline V gene. This CDR3 has 14 residues. V dropped 5 bases and J dropped 10; count of bases not matched to a gene: 12. The CDR3 DNA reads TGTGCCAGCAGCCTCCTAGCGGGGAGTACGAAACAGTACTTC. Protein: CASSLLAGSTKQYF.

In its sample, this clone was seen once. A read error may account for a junction end that differs from germline. The rearrangement links TRBV20-1 to TRBJ1-2, with D uncertain. CDR3 length: 10 residues. Germline CDR1 and CDR2: DFQATT and SNEGSKA (reference sequence). The CDR3 DNA sequence: TGCAGTGCTAGGGGTGTGTCTTTACTTTTC. Translating it yields CSARGVSLLF.

This chain links TRBV6-5 with TRBJ2-2; D not certain. Trimming removed 0 bases at V and 5 bases at J, with 7 bases between. Germline V gene data show CDR1 as MNHEY and CDR2 as SVGAGI. The CDR3 covers 14 residues. The DNA for the CDR3 is TGTGCCAGCAGTTACTCTTGGTTGACCGGGGAGCTGTTTTTT. As protein: CASSYSWLTGELFF.

As to this clone: Other DNA sequences in this sample translate to the same CDR3. This chain joins TRBV5-1 and TRBJ2-6, with D possibly being TRBD1 (5 bases). V was trimmed by 3 bases and J by 1 base, leaving 8 bases between them. Germline CDR1 is SGHRS and CDR2 is YFSETQ. The CDR3 covers 15 residues. DNA of the CDR3: TGCGCCAGCAGCTATGACAGTTCTGGGGCCAACGTCCTGACTTTC. Protein sequence: CASSYDSSGANVLTF.

As concerns this clone: In the same sample, other DNA sequences code for this CDR3. The rearrangement joins TRBV18 to TRBJ1-2; D gene unclear. V was trimmed by 3 bases and J by 2 bases, leaving 7 bases between them. Germline V lookup: CDR1 KGHSH, CDR2 LQKENI. The length of the CDR3 is 13 residues. The CDR3 coding sequence is TGTGCCAGCTCACCGGGTCGCAACTATGGCTACACCTTC. Amino acid sequence: CASSPGRNYGYTF. Full variable domain (remainder filled in from reference TRBV18 and TRBJ1-2): NAGVMQNPRHLVRRRGQEARLRCSPMKGHSHVYWYRQLPEEGLKFMVYLQKENIIDESGMPKERFSAEFPKEGPSILRIQQVVRGDSAAYFCASSPGRNYGYTFGSGTRLTVV.

The gene calls are TRBV6-5 and TRBJ1-5; D perhaps matches TRBD1 (6 bases). Germline loops: CDR1 MNHEY, CDR2 SVGAGI. V lost 6 bases to trimming and J lost 0 bases, with 12 bases between them. The CDR3 covers 15 residues. The CDR3 DNA reads as TGTGCCAGCAGCATAAGGGGGGATAGCAATCAGCCCCAGCATTTT. Its protein product is CASSIRGDSNQPQHF.

V is TRBV27 and J is TRBJ2-2; 7 nucleotides agree with TRBD2. V lost 1 base and J lost 4; bases outside the gene matches: 6. From germline, CDR1 is MNHEY and CDR2 SMNVEV (reference sequence). The CDR3 totals 16 residues. Here the CDR3 reads CASSLFGLDSTGELFF. In DNA form, the CDR3 reads TGTGCCAGCAGTTTATTCGGACTAGACTCCACCGGGGAGCTGTTTTTT.

The chain links TRBV4-3 to TRBJ2-3; D possibly corresponds to TRBD1 (6 bases). V dropped 0 bases and J dropped 2 bases, with 18 bases sitting between them. The germline CDR1 and CDR2 sequences are LGHNA and YSLEER. The CDR3 runs to 18 residues. CDR3 residues: CASSQDVGALPPTDTQYF. CDR3 DNA: TGCGCCAGCAGCCAAGATGTGGGGGCCCTACCTCCCACAGATACGCAGTATTTT.

On this clone itself: At one end the junction does not follow the germline gene, possibly because of a read error. Within the sample, other DNA sequences also encode this same CDR3. V is TRBV29-1 and J is TRBJ1-1, with 7 bases fitting TRBD1. The V gene's germline CDR1 is SQVTM and CDR2 ANQGSEA. The CDR3 covers 13 residues. The CDR3 protein is CSVDFAGGFEAFF. CDR3 sequence (DNA): TGCAGCGTTGACTTCGCAGGGGGTTTCGAAGCCTTCTTT. The full variable domain, in which reference TRBV29-1 and TRBJ1-1 provide the parts outside the CDR3, is SAVISQKPSRDICQRGTSLTIQCQVDSQVTMMFWYRQQPGQSLTLIATANQGSEATYESGFVIDKFPISRPNLTFSTLTVSNMSPEDSSIYLCSVDFAGGFEAFFGQGTRLTVV.

The rearrangement links TRBV10-3 to TRBJ2-7; possibly TRBD1 for D (6 bases). This CDR3 region has 15 residues. Germline CDR1 reads ENHRY; CDR2 reads SYGVKD. V lost 6 bases, J lost 2 bases, and 17 bases lay in between. CDR3 DNA sequence: TGTGCCATCAGCCTATCGGACAGCCCCCCCTACGAGCAGTACTTC. The encoded protein is CAISLSDSPPYEQYF.

This chain links TRBV29-1 with TRBJ2-7; TRBD2 matches at 13 bases. Germline-derived CDR1 and CDR2 are SQVTM and ANQGSEA. The CDR3 has 14 residues. With V trimmed by 7 bases and J by 2 bases, 5 bases remained unmatched. The CDR3: CSARGLAGAYEQYF. CDR3 sequence (DNA): TGCAGCGCCCGAGGACTAGCGGGAGCCTACGAGCAGTACTTC.

This clone was observed a few times. Different DNA sequences within this sample yield the same CDR3. The chain is built from TRBV7-2 and TRBJ1-5; D is perhaps TRBD1 (5 bases). V dropped 3 bases and J dropped 0 bases, with 6 bases sitting between them. Germline V gives CDR1 SGHTA, CDR2 FQGNSA. The CDR3 has 14 residues. CDR3 amino acids: CASSFRDSNQPQHF. DNA of the CDR3: TGTGCCAGCAGCTTCAGGGATAGCAATCAGCCCCAGCATTTT.

The chain carries TRBV30 and TRBJ1-3; D not certain. Germline CDR1 GTSNPN, CDR2 SVGIG (reference sequence). Trimming left V 0 bases short and J 4 bases short, with 7 bases between. There are 13 residues in the CDR3. Written as DNA, the CDR3 is TGTGCCTGGAGTGTAACCAGAGGAAACACCATATATTTT. This sequence encodes CAWSVTRGNTIYF. Looking up the rest from reference TRBV30 and TRBJ1-3 gives the full variable domain: SQTIHQWPATLVQPVGSPLSLECTVEGTSNPNLYWYRQAAGRGLQLLFYSVGIGQISSEVPQNLSASRPQDRQFILSSKKLLLSDSGFYLCAWSVTRGNTIYFGEGSWLTVV.

The chain recombines TRBV7-9 with TRBJ2-2; 9 bases fit TRBD1. The CDR3 loop spans 16 amino acids. The ends lost 4 bases at V and 2 bases at J; junction bases unmatched: 5. Germline CDR1 is SEHNR and CDR2 is FQNEAQ (reference sequence). CDR3 region: CASSSQGALNTGELFF. CDR3 DNA sequence: TGTGCCAGCAGCTCACAGGGGGCGCTAAACACCGGGGAGCTGTTTTTT. The whole variable domain, remainder taken from reference TRBV7-9 and TRBJ2-2, is DTGVSQNPRHKITKRGQNVTFRCDPISEHNRLYWYRQTLGQGPEFLTYFQNEAQLEKSRLLSDRFSAERPKGSFSTLEIQRTEQGDSAMYLCASSSQGALNTGELFFGEGSRLTVL.

The V and J genes are TRBV30 and TRBJ2-1, with TRBD2 matching over 9 bases. J was trimmed by 3 bases and V by 3 bases; bases with no gene match: 6. This CDR3 comprises 15 residues. CDR1 GTSNPN and CDR2 SVGIG come from the germline V gene (reference sequence). Here the CDR3 DNA reads TGTGCCTGGAGAGAGAGCGGGAGGTTCTACAATGAGCAGTTCTTC. Amino acids: CAWRESGRFYNEQFF. Filled out from reference TRBV30 and TRBJ2-1, the complete variable domain reads SQTIHQWPATLVQPVGSPLSLECTVEGTSNPNLYWYRQAAGRGLQLLFYSVGIGQISSEVPQNLSASRPQDRQFILSSKKLLLSDSGFYLCAWRESGRFYNEQFFGPGTRLTVL.

J is TRBJ2-1 and V is TRBV15; D uncertain. This CDR3 has 10 residues. Germline assignment: CDR1 LNHNV and CDR2 YYDKDF (reference sequence). V was pared by 9 bases and J by 5 bases, with 5 bases between. CDR3 sequence (DNA): TGTGCCACGGGTGACAATGAGCAGTTCTTC. Encoded protein: CATGDNEQFF. Variable domain in full (rest from reference TRBV15 and TRBJ2-1): DAMVIQNPRYQVTQFGKPVTLSCSQTLNHNVMYWYQQKSSQAPKLLFHYYDKDFNNEADTPDNFQSRRPNTSFCFLDIRSPGLGDTAMYLCATGDNEQFFGPGTRLTVL.